Following are 27 T cell receptor beta chains from one sample sequenced in a study of STAT5B mutations in CD4+ large granular lymphocyte leukemia. Using immunoSEQ multiplex PCR, the repertoire was profiled, and TCRdb retains in-frame clones only, with some absent. In the table there are roughly 23,000 clones, around 80% of which are singletons. Sequenced material: CD4+ T cells from blood buffy coats. The origin of the receptors is a human donor in good health.

The genes are TRBV15 and TRBJ2-7, with D tentatively TRBD2 (5 bases). V was shortened by 8 bases and J by 0 bases, with 20 bases between the two germline ends. Germline V gene sequence: CDR1 LNHNV, CDR2 YYDKDF (reference sequence). This CDR3 contains 16 residues. The CDR3 sequence: CATGSTHLLGSYEQYF. CDR3 coding DNA: TGTGCCACCGGGAGTACGCACCTCCTGGGCTCCTACGAGCAGTACTTC.

The chain recombines TRBV4-2 with TRBJ2-5; the D is unclear. In germline, CDR1 is LGHNA, CDR2 YNFKEQ. CDR3 length equals 14 residues. Trimming took off 0 bases at V and 1 base at J, with 6 bases between the two ends. The CDR3, as DNA: TGTGCCAGCAGCCAAGATTCCCTCCAAGAGACCCAGTACTTC. Amino acids: CASSQDSLQETQYF.

This sequence joins TRBV6-6 and TRBJ2-2; TRBD1 agrees at 8 bases. Germline-derived CDR1 and CDR2 are MNHNY and SVGAGI (reference sequence). The V and J ends lost 6 bases and 4 bases, in that order; junction bases with no gene match: 7. The length of the CDR3 is 15 residues. The CDR3 is CASSTGQGGTGELFF. CDR3 DNA sequence: TGTGCCAGCAGCACCGGACAGGGTGGCACCGGGGAGCTGTTTTTT.

V gene TRBV6-6 combines with J gene TRBJ1-1, with 11 bases identical to TRBD1. The CDR3 is made up of 15 amino acids. V gave up 0 bases and J gave up 6 bases; unmatched junction bases: 3. Germline CDR1 is MNHNY and CDR2 is SVGAGI (reference sequence). The CDR3: CASSYSMGQGAEAFF. The DNA of the CDR3 is TGTGCCAGCAGTTACTCGATGGGACAGGGGGCTGAAGCTTTCTTT.

This chain uses TRBV5-5 with TRBJ2-2, with 9 bases fitting TRBD1. CDR1 and CDR2 (germline): SGHKS, YYEKEE (reference sequence). This CDR3 has 18 amino acids. J lost 0 bases, V lost 2 bases, and 8 bases had no gene match. This chain's CDR3 is CASSFGGQGRANTGELFF. CDR3 bases: TGTGCCAGCAGCTTTGGGGGACAGGGTCGGGCGAACACCGGGGAGCTGTTTTTT.

In this sample, this clone turned up once. The V gene is TRBV7-9, the J gene TRBJ2-1; 9 bases fit TRBD1. J was trimmed by 3 bases and V by 4 bases; bases with no gene match: 4. This CDR3 has 15 amino acids. The germline gives CDR1 SEHNR, CDR2 FQNEAQ (reference sequence). The CDR3 reads CASSSGTGNYNEQFF. CDR3 sequence (DNA): TGTGCCAGCAGCTCTGGGACAGGGAACTACAATGAGCAGTTCTTC.

Here the CDR3 DNA reads TGTGCCTGGGGCCGGGCAGATACGCAGTATTTT. It specifies CAWGRADTQYF. The V call is TRBV30, the J call TRBJ2-3; D not certain. Trimming shortened V by 5 bases and J by 4 bases, and 7 bases separated the two germline ends. The CDR3 covers 11 residues. Germline lookup yields CDR1 GTSNPN and CDR2 SVGIG (reference sequence).

The gene calls are TRBV5-4 and TRBJ2-7; a possible D gene is TRBD1 (6 bases). Trimming took off 4 bases at V and 10 bases at J, with 15 bases between the two ends. This CDR3 region has 12 residues. From germline, CDR1 is SGHNT and CDR2 YYREEE (reference sequence). CDR3 residues: CASSLTGRNQYF. CDR3 sequence (DNA): TGTGCCAGCAGCCTGACAGGAAGGAATCAGTACTTC.

The chain recombines TRBV7-9 with TRBJ2-3, with 8 nucleotides matching TRBD1. V was pared by 6 bases and J by 1 base, with 6 bases of the junction left unmatched. Germline V gives CDR1 SEHNR, CDR2 FQNEAQ (reference sequence). This CDR3 spans 15 amino acids. The CDR3 bases are TGTGCCAGCAGTCGGGACAGGTCAGGCACAGATACGCAGTATTTT. Its translation is CASSRDRSGTDTQYF.

V gene TRBV14 combines with J gene TRBJ1-6; D uncertain. Trimming left V 0 bases short and J 7 bases short, with 4 bases between. CDR3 size: 13 residues. The germline V gene encodes CDR1 SGHDN and CDR2 FVKESK. The chain's CDR3 is CASSQDRNSPLHF. CDR3 DNA: TGTGCCAGCAGCCAAGACAGGAATTCACCCCTCCACTTT.

This sequence joins TRBV5-1 and TRBJ1-5, with TRBD1 as a possible D gene (5 bases). CDR1 is SGHRS and CDR2 is YFSETQ in the germline V gene. The CDR3 extends over 14 amino acids. The ends were cut back, 0 bases at V and 7 bases at J, with 11 bases in the middle. The chain's CDR3 is CASSLEAGGQPQHF. CDR3 sequence (DNA): TGCGCCAGCAGCTTGGAGGCGGGGGGGCAGCCCCAGCATTTT. The full variable domain, rest sourced from reference TRBV5-1 and TRBJ1-5, is KAGVTQTPRYLIKTRGQQVTLSCSPISGHRSVSWYQQTPGQGLQFLFEYFSETQRNKGNFPGRFSGRQFSNSRSEMNVSTLELGDSALYLCASSLEAGGQPQHFGDGTRLSIL.

This chain joins TRBV7-2 and TRBJ1-1, with 9 bases fitting TRBD1. V gave up 5 bases and J gave up 4 bases; unmatched junction bases: 14. The CDR3 is made up of 17 amino acids. In germline, CDR1 is SGHTA, CDR2 FQGNSA. The CDR3 reads CASSPGTGSLYSTEAFF. CDR3 nucleotides: TGTGCCAGCAGCCCTGGGACAGGGTCCCTTTATAGCACTGAAGCTTTCTTT. The full variable domain, its missing parts supplied by reference TRBV7-2 and TRBJ1-1, is GAGVSQSPSNKVTEKGKDVELRCDPISGHTALYWYRQSLGQGLEFLIYFQGNSAPDKSGLPSDRFSAERTGGSVSTLTIQRTQQEDSAVYLCASSPGTGSLYSTEAFFGQGTRLTVV.

With regard to this clone: At one boundary the junction diverges from the germline segment, which might be a read error. CDR3 coding DNA: TGTGCCAGCAGTTCCACAGGGGCAGCCGGAAACACCACATATTTT. Its translation is CASSSTGAAGNTTYF. This rearrangement joins TRBV2 to TRBJ1-3; TRBD1 matches at 7 bases. The CDR3 is 15 amino acids. The germline CDR1 and CDR2 sequences are SNHLY and FYNNEI. Full variable domain (outside the CDR3, taken from reference TRBV2 and TRBJ1-3): EPEVTQTPSHQVTQMGQEVILRCVPISNHLYFYWYRQILGQKVEFLVSFYNNEISEKSEIFDDQFSVERPDGSNFTLKIRSTKLEDSAMYFCASSSTGAAGNTTYFGEGSWLTVV.

The rearrangement links TRBV7-2 to TRBJ1-1, with D possibly matching TRBD1 (6 bases). CDR1 is SGHTA and CDR2 is FQGNSA in the germline V gene. The CDR3 totals 15 residues. Trimming stripped 10 bases from V and 5 bases from J, with 23 bases between. CDR3: CATSRGGHGGTEAFF. The CDR3 nucleotides read TGTGCCACCTCGAGGGGGGGCCATGGGGGGACTGAAGCTTTCTTT.

The J gene is TRBJ2-7, the V gene TRBV6-1; D possibly corresponds to TRBD1 (5 bases). Trimming pared 2 bases from V and 2 bases from J, leaving 13 bases between. CDR1 is MNHNS, CDR2 SASEGT, per germline. CDR3 size: 15 residues. This chain's CDR3 is CASSEQGRVTYEQYF. CDR3 in DNA: TGTGCCAGCAGTGAACAGGGCAGGGTCACCTACGAGCAGTACTTC.

The V and J genes are TRBV18 and TRBJ1-4; D unresolved. The CDR3 is 12 amino acids. Trimming shortened V by 2 bases and J by 4 bases, and 2 bases separated the two germline ends. CDR1 is KGHSH, CDR2 LQKENI, per germline. CDR3 in amino acids: CASSPVNEKLFF. CDR3 nucleotide sequence: TGTGCCAGCTCACCAGTTAATGAAAAACTGTTTTTT. The variable domain in full, with the rest retrieved from reference TRBV18 and TRBJ1-4, is NAGVMQNPRHLVRRRGQEARLRCSPMKGHSHVYWYRQLPEEGLKFMVYLQKENIIDESGMPKERFSAEFPKEGPSILRIQQVVRGDSAAYFCASSPVNEKLFFGSGTQLSVL.

The chain couples TRBV10-1 to TRBJ2-7; TRBD1 might be the D (5 bases). This CDR3 comprises 14 residues. Germline CDR1 reads WNHNN; CDR2 reads SYGVQD (reference sequence). The V and J ends lost 3 bases and 1 base respectively, with 10 bases between them. The CDR3 nucleotides are TGCGCCAGCAGTGACTTCCGACAGTCCTACGAGCAGTACTTC. Protein: CASSDFRQSYEQYF.

This clone appeared once. The V and J genes are TRBV7-2 and TRBJ2-1; no reliable D call. V was trimmed by 5 bases and J by 5 bases, leaving 13 bases between them. The V gene's germline CDR1 is SGHTA and CDR2 FQGNSA. The CDR3 runs 14 residues. The CDR3, as DNA: TGTGCCAGCAGCCCCACTACAGAGAACAATGAGCAGTTCTTC. It codes for CASSPTTENNEQFF.

The sample holds a few counts of this clone. This chain joins TRBV5-6 and TRBJ1-4, with D tentatively TRBD1 (6 bases). This CDR3 region has 14 residues. V was cut by 1 base and J by 8 bases, with 12 bases left in between. Germline-derived CDR1 and CDR2 are SGHDT and YYEEEE. This CDR3 reads CASSLRGGDEKLFF. The CDR3 bases are TGTGCCAGCAGCTTGCGAGGGGGAGACGAAAAACTGTTTTTT.

The chain uses TRBV7-9 and TRBJ2-7; 9 bases line up with TRBD1. This CDR3 contains 14 residues. Germline V gene lookup returns CDR1 SEHNR and CDR2 FQNEAQ (reference sequence). Trimming removed 4 bases from V and 4 bases from J; junction bases left unmatched: 5. CDR3 sequence (DNA): TGTGCCAGCAGCTCCGGGACAGGGACGTACGAGCAGTACTTC. The encoded protein is CASSSGTGTYEQYF.

This sequence joins TRBV30 and TRBJ2-6, with D unclear. The V gene's germline CDR1 is GTSNPN and CDR2 SVGIG (reference sequence). This CDR3 region has 14 residues. Trimming pared 3 bases from V and 14 bases from J, leaving 20 bases between. The CDR3 sequence: CAWRSIKAPTFLTF. The CDR3 nucleotides read TGTGCCTGGAGGTCTATTAAAGCCCCAACGTTCCTGACTTTC.

The rearrangement uses TRBV28 and TRBJ1-5; 7 bases line up with TRBD1. Germline CDR1 is MDHEN and CDR2 is SYDVKM. The V segment lost 5 bases and the J segment 4 bases; nucleotides outside the gene matches: 8. The CDR3 spans 15 residues. CDR3: CASSSQQGYNQPQHF. CDR3 in DNA: TGTGCCAGCAGTAGCCAACAGGGGTATAATCAGCCCCAGCATTTT.

V gene TRBV7-9 combines with J gene TRBJ2-1; D remains ambiguous. V shed 2 bases and J shed 5 bases, with 10 bases lying between them. The germline gives CDR1 SEHNR, CDR2 FQNEAQ (reference sequence). This CDR3 has 14 residues. The chain's CDR3 is CASSLWARDNEQFF. Written as DNA, the CDR3 is TGTGCCAGCAGCTTATGGGCTCGGGACAATGAGCAGTTCTTC.

This clone was observed a few times. The chain has TRBV7-6 and TRBJ2-2, with D possibly being TRBD2 (6 bases). The CDR3 loop spans 15 amino acids. The V and J ends lost 5 bases and 1 base respectively, with 11 bases between them. Germline V gene lookup returns CDR1 SGHVS and CDR2 FNYEAQ. DNA of the CDR3: TGTGCCAGCAGCCTCGCGGGGAAGAACACCGGGGAGCTGTTTTTT. This sequence encodes CASSLAGKNTGELFF.

The genes are TRBV19 and TRBJ1-4; unclear D gene. The CDR3 covers 14 residues. The germline gives CDR1 LNHDA, CDR2 SQIVND (reference sequence). V was clipped by 6 bases and J by 1 base, with 9 bases between them. The CDR3 DNA reads TGTGCCAGTAGCCAAACGGGAACTAATGAAAAACTGTTTTTT. Its translation: CASSQTGTNEKLFF.

This clone appeared a few times. V usage is TRBV5-1 and J usage is TRBJ1-1; no firm D call. The CDR3 spans 15 residues. Germline V gene lookup returns CDR1 SGHRS and CDR2 YFSETQ. Deletions cut 0 bases from V and 2 bases from J, with 11 bases between. The CDR3 is CASSLGAGANTEAFF. As DNA, the CDR3 is TGCGCCAGCAGCTTGGGGGCAGGAGCCAACACTGAAGCTTTCTTT.

This chain uses TRBV4-1 with TRBJ2-4, with 7 bases matching TRBD1. Germline loops: CDR1 MGHRA, CDR2 YSYEKL. CDR3 length equals 17 residues. J lost 1 base, V lost 0 bases, and 6 bases had no gene match. CDR3 in amino acids: CASSQERLQGAKNIQYF. The CDR3 nucleotides are TGCGCCAGCAGCCAAGAAAGGCTACAGGGGGCCAAAAACATTCAGTACTTC.